This T cell receptor beta chain was recorded in a study of OX40 agonist ivuxolimab in advanced cancers. Sequencing used immunoSEQ multiplex PCR; TCRdb keeps in-frame clones, though not all of them. The sample lists 50,000 to 70,000 clones, 84% seen once, with almost 0.65% in the top ten. Germline V lookup: CDR1 SQVTM, CDR2 ANQGSEA. V was trimmed by 7 bases and J by 1 base, leaving 11 bases between them. CDR3 length: 12 residues. The rearrangement uses TRBV29-1 and TRBJ2-7; D remains ambiguous. This sequence was found in an adult with an advanced solid tumor such as melanoma, head and neck, liver or kidney cancer. The sequencing used CD4+ or CD8+ T cells sorted from blood, collected in a trial of the OX40 agonist ivuxolimab. The CDR3 protein is CSAAAVSYEQYF. DNA for the CDR3: TGCAGCGCCGCGGCTGTTTCCTACGAGCAGTACTTC.